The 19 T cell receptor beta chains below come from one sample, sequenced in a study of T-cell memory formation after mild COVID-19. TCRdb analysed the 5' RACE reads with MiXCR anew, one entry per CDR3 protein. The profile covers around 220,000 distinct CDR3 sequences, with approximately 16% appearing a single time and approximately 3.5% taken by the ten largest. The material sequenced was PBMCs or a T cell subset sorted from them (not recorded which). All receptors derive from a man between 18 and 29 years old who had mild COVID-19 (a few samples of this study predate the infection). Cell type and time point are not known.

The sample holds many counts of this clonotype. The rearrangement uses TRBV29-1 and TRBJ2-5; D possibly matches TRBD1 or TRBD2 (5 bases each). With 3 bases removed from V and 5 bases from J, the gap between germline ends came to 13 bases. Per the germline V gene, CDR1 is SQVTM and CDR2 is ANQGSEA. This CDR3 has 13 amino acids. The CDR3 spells CSVDPGARETQYF. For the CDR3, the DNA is TGCAGCGTTGACCCCGGGGCGAGGGAGACCCAGTACTTC.

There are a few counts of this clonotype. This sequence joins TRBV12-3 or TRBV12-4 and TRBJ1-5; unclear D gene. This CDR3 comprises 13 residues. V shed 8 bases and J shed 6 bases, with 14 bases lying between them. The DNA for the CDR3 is TGTGCCAGCGGGCTAGGAAGGGCTCAGCCCCAGCATTTT. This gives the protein CASGLGRAQPQHF.

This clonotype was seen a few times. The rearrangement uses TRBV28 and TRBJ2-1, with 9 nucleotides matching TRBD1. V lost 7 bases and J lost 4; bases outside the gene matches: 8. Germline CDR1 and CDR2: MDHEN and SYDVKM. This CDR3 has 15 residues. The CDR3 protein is CASIPRTGVYNEQFF. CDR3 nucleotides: TGTGCCAGCATCCCTCGGACAGGGGTGTACAATGAGCAGTTCTTC.

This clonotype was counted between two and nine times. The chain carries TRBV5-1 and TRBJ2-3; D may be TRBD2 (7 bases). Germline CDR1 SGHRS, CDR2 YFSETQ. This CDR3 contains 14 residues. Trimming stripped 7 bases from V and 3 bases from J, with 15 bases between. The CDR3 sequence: CASGWGGPTDTQYF. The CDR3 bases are TGCGCCAGCGGGTGGGGGGGCCCGACAGATACGCAGTATTTT.

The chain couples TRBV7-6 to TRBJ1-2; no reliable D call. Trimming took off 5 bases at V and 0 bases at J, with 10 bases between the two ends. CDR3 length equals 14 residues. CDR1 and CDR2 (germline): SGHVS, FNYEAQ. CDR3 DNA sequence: TGTGCCAGCAGCCCAGCCCCAGCTAACTATGGCTACACCTTC. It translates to CASSPAPANYGYTF.

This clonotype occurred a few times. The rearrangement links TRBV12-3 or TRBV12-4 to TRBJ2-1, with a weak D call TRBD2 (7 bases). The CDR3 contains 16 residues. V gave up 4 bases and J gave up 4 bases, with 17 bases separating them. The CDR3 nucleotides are TGTGCCAGCAGTTATAGTGTAGGGGGGGCTTACAATGAGCAGTTCTTC. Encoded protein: CASSYSVGGAYNEQFF.

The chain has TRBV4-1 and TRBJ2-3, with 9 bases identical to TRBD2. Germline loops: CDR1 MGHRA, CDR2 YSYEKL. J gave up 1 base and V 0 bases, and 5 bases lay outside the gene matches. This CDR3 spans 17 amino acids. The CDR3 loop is CASSQEWASGGTDTQYF. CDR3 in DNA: TGCGCCAGCAGCCAAGAATGGGCTAGCGGGGGCACAGATACGCAGTATTTT.

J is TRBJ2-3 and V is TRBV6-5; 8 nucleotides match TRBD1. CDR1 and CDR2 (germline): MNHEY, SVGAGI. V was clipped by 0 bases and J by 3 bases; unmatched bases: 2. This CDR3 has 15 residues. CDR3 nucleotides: TGTGCCAGCAGTTACTCCTACAGGGGGACAGATACGCAGTATTTT. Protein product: CASSYSYRGTDTQYF.

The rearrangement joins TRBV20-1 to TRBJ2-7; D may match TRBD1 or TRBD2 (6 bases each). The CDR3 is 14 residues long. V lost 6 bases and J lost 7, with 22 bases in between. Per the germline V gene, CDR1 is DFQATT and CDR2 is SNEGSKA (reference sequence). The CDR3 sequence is CSALSPRGGWEQYV. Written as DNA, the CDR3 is TGCAGTGCCCTCTCTCCCAGGGGAGGTTGGGAGCAGTACGTC.

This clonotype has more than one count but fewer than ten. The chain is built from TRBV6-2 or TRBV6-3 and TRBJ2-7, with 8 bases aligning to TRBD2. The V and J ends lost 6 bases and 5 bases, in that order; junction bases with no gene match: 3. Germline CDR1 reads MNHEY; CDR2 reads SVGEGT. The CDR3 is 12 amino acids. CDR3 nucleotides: TGTGCCAGCAGCCTTAGCGGGGACGAGCAGTACGTC. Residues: CASSLSGDEQYV.

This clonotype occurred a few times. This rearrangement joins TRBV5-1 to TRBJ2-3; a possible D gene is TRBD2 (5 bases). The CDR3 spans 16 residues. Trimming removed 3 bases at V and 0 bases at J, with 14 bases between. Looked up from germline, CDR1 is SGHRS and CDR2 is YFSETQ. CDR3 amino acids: CASSSRLQTSTDTQYF. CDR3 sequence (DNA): TGCGCCAGCAGCTCAAGACTACAAACTAGCACAGATACGCAGTATTTT. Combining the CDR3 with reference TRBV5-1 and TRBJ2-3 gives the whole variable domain KAGVTQTPRYLIKTRGQQVTLSCSPISGHRSVSWYQQTPGQGLQFLFEYFSETQRNKGNFPGRFSGRQFSNSRSEMNVSTLELGDSALYLCASSSRLQTSTDTQYFGPGTRLTVL.

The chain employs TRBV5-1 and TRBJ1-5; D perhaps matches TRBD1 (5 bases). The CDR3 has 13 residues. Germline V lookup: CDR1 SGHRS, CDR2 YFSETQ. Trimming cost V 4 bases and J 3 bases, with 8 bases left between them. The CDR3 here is CASSRDLNQPQHF. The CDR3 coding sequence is TGCGCCAGCAGCCGGGACCTCAATCAGCCCCAGCATTTT.

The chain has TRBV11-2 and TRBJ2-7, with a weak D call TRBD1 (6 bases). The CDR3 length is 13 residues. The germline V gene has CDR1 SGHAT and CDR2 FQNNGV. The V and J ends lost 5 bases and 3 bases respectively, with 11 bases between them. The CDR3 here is CASSRDRIYEQYV. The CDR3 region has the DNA TGTGCCAGCAGCCGTGACAGGATCTACGAGCAGTACGTC.

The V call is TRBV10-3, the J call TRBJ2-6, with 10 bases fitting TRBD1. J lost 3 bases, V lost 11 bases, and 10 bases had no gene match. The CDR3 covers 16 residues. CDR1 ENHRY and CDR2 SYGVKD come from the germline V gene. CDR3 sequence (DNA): TGTGCCTCGACCGGGACAGGGGATAATGGGGCCAACGTCCTGACTTTC. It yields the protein CASTGTGDNGANVLTF.

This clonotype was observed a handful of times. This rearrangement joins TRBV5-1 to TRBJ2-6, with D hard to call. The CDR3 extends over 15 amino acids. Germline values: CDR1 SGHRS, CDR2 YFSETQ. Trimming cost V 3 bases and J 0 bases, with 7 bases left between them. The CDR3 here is CASSSYSSGANVLTF. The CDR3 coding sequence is TGCGCCAGCAGCTCATACAGCTCTGGGGCCAACGTCCTGACTTTC.

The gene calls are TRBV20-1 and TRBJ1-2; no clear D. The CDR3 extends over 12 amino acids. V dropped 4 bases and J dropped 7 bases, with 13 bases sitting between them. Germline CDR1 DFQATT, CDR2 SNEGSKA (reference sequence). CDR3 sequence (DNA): TGCAGTGCTATTGGGGTGCAAGTTGGCTACACCTTC. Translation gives CSAIGVQVGYTF.

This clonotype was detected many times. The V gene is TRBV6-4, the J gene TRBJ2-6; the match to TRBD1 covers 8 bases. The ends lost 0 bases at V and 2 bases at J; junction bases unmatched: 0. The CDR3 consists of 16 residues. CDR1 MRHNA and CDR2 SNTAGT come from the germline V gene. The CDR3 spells CASSDSTGAGANVLTF. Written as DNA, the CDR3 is TGTGCCAGCAGTGACTCGACAGGGGCTGGGGCCAACGTCCTGACTTTC.

For the CDR3, the DNA is TGTGCCAGCAGCCCCCGGGCCCTCACAGATACGCAGTATTTT. The encoded protein is CASSPRALTDTQYF. J is TRBJ2-3 and V is TRBV7-9; D is ambiguous. The CDR3 runs 14 residues. Germline CDR1 is SEHNR and CDR2 is FQNEAQ (reference sequence). Trimming took off 5 bases at V and 2 bases at J, with 11 bases between the two ends.

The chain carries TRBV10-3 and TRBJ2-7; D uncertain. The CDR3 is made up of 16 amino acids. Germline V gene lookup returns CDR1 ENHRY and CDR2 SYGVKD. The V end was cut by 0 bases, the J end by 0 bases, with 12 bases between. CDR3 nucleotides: TGTGCCATCAGTGAGTCCGCTTGGGGATACTCCTACGAGCAGTACTTC. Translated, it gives CAISESAWGYSYEQYF.